The 24 T cell receptor beta chains presented below share a single source sample, sequenced in a study of radiation and T cells in renal cell carcinoma. The sample's treatment: treatment-naive control, cytoreductive nephrectomy. Measured with immunoSEQ multiplex PCR; TCRdb has only the in-frame clones, and not every one. In the table there are 15,000 or so clones, less than 65% of which are singletons. Specimen: tumor tissue, collected from a patient whose treatment was nephrectomy without radiotherapy. The receptors come from a man aged 55-75 years with renal cell carcinoma.

The chain combines TRBV7-9 with TRBJ2-5, with 9 bases aligning to TRBD1. Trimming at V came to 5 bases and at J to 5 bases, leaving 12 bases not matched to a gene. The germline V gene encodes CDR1 SEHNR and CDR2 FQNEAQ (reference sequence). The CDR3 consists of 16 residues. The chain's CDR3 is CASSENDRGMNETQYF. CDR3 DNA sequence: TGTGCCAGCAGCGAGAACGACAGGGGGATGAATGAGACCCAGTACTTC.

This chain uses TRBV28 with TRBJ2-7; TRBD1 matches at 8 bases. J gave up 3 bases and V 6 bases, and 10 bases lay outside the gene matches. The germline V gene has CDR1 MDHEN and CDR2 SYDVKM. The CDR3 consists of 15 residues. DNA for the CDR3: TGTGCCAGCAGCTTGGTGCAGGGGGCCCTCTACGAGCAGTACTTC. This encodes CASSLVQGALYEQYF.

By sample share, this clone is large (0.1 to 1%). This chain joins TRBV10-3 and TRBJ2-2; D call uncertain. Per the germline V gene, CDR1 is ENHRY and CDR2 is SYGVKD. There are 16 residues in the CDR3. Trimming cost V 2 bases and J 4 bases, with 14 bases left between them. CDR3 in DNA: TGTGCCATCAGTGAGCCTCCCCACCCGGGCACCGGGGAGCTGTTTTTT. This gives the protein CAISEPPHPGTGELFF.

The rearrangement links TRBV19 to TRBJ1-2; TRBD1 is a possible D gene (5 bases). V lost 7 bases to trimming and J lost 1 base, with 13 bases between them. CDR3 length: 14 amino acids. The germline V gene has CDR1 LNHDA and CDR2 SQIVND (reference sequence). CDR3 protein: CASNGGTLNYGYTF. The CDR3 bases are TGTGCCAGTAATGGGGGTACCCTTAACTATGGCTACACCTTC.

V and J are TRBV4-2 and TRBJ2-7; 12 bases match TRBD2. The CDR3 has 16 amino acids. J was trimmed by 5 bases and V by 3 bases; bases with no gene match: 8. Per the germline V gene, CDR1 is LGHNA and CDR2 is YNFKEQ. CDR3 amino acids: CASSQGSSGGADEQYF. The DNA for the CDR3 is TGTGCCAGCAGCCAGGGTTCTAGCGGGGGGGCCGACGAGCAGTACTTC.

V usage is TRBV2 and J usage is TRBJ1-5; possible D gene TRBD1, 6 bases. Trimming left V 5 bases short and J 4 bases short, with 12 bases between. CDR1 is SNHLY, CDR2 FYNNEI, per germline. The CDR3 consists of 14 residues. The CDR3 loop reads CASSRSRGNQPQHF. The CDR3, as DNA: TGTGCCAGCAGTAGAAGCAGGGGAAATCAGCCCCAGCATTTT. Based on the CDR3 plus reference TRBV2 and TRBJ1-5, the full variable domain is EPEVTQTPSHQVTQMGQEVILRCVPISNHLYFYWYRQILGQKVEFLVSFYNNEISEKSEIFDDQFSVERPDGSNFTLKIRSTKLEDSAMYFCASSRSRGNQPQHFGDGTRLSIL.

This chain connects TRBV30 to TRBJ1-5, with TRBD1 identical over 7 bases. This CDR3 region has 13 residues. CDR1 is GTSNPN, CDR2 SVGIG, per germline (reference sequence). Trimming at V came to 5 bases and at J to 7 bases, leaving 8 bases not matched to a gene. DNA of the CDR3: TGTGCCTGGGCACAGGGGCGGGAACAGCCCCAGCATTTT. Its translation: CAWAQGREQPQHF.

V is TRBV7-9 and J is TRBJ2-3, with TRBD2 identical over 7 bases. Germline trimming cut 2 bases from V and 5 bases from J; bases unmatched to any gene: 10. This CDR3 spans 16 amino acids. The germline CDR1 and CDR2 sequences are SEHNR and FQNEAQ (reference sequence). The CDR3 DNA follows: TGTGCCAGCAGCTTAACTGGAGGACGCGGGGGAGATACGCAGTATTTT. Translating it yields CASSLTGGRGGDTQYF. Full variable domain (rest looked up from reference TRBV7-9 and TRBJ2-3): DTGVSQNPRHKITKRGQNVTFRCDPISEHNRLYWYRQTLGQGPEFLTYFQNEAQLEKSRLLSDRFSAERPKGSFSTLEIQRTEQGDSAMYLCASSLTGGRGGDTQYFGPGTRLTVL.

This clone was recorded only once. The chain employs TRBV5-4 and TRBJ2-4, with D perhaps matching TRBD2 (5 bases). This CDR3 has 13 residues. The germline V and J ends were trimmed by 0 bases and 12 bases, with 13 bases remaining between them. The germline V gene encodes CDR1 SGHNT and CDR2 YYREEE (reference sequence). CDR3: CASSLDPGSAQYF. As DNA, the CDR3 is TGTGCCAGCAGCTTGGATCCGGGATCAGCTCAGTACTTC.

This chain links TRBV27 with TRBJ2-7; D might be TRBD1 (5 bases). CDR1 is MNHEY and CDR2 is SMNVEV in the germline V gene (reference sequence). With 5 bases removed from V and 3 bases from J, the gap between germline ends came to 11 bases. The CDR3 has 13 amino acids. The CDR3 DNA is TGTGCCAGCAGTCGACAGAAGGACTACGAGCAGTACTTC. This codes for CASSRQKDYEQYF.

This clone was found a few times. V and J are TRBV4-3 and TRBJ2-3; D is possibly TRBD2 (6 bases). Trimming took 1 base from V and 2 from J, leaving 22 bases between them. Germline V lookup: CDR1 LGHNA, CDR2 YSLEER. CDR3 length equals 19 residues. The chain's CDR3 is CASSQGIRWRVEATDTQYF. CDR3 coding DNA: TGCGCCAGCAGCCAAGGGATCCGCTGGAGGGTAGAAGCCACAGATACGCAGTATTTT.

The chain links TRBV6-1 to TRBJ2-7; D tentatively reads TRBD1 or TRBD2 (6 bases each). This CDR3 has 15 residues. Germline values: CDR1 MNHNS, CDR2 SASEGT. Deletions cut 1 base from V and 6 bases from J, with 16 bases between. CDR3 bases: TGTGCCAGCAGTGAAGTCTGGGGGGCTAATGGCGAGCAGTACTTC. Translation: CASSEVWGANGEQYF.

This clone was counted a few times. This chain uses TRBV28 with TRBJ2-7; D may correspond to TRBD1 or TRBD2 (5 bases each). V lost 6 bases and J lost 2, with 17 bases in between. Germline CDR1 reads MDHEN; CDR2 reads SYDVKM. The CDR3 sequence is 15 residues long. The CDR3 nucleotides read TGTGCCAGCAGCCGTCCGTGGGGGTACCCCTACGAGCAGTACTTC. Its translation: CASSRPWGYPYEQYF.

The gene calls are TRBV28 and TRBJ1-1, with 10 bases that match TRBD1. The CDR3 runs 13 residues. Germline loops: CDR1 MDHEN, CDR2 SYDVKM. J lost 3 bases, V lost 6 bases, and 1 base had no gene match. CDR3 bases: TGTGCCAGCAGGGGACAGGGGCACACTGAAGCTTTCTTT. This translates into CASRGQGHTEAFF.

This rearrangement joins TRBV15 to TRBJ2-5; 8 bases match TRBD1. Trimming removed 1 base from V and 4 bases from J; junction bases left unmatched: 5. This CDR3 comprises 15 residues. CDR1 and CDR2 from the germline V gene are LNHNV and YYDKDF (reference sequence). The CDR3 sequence: CATSRAGQGRETQYF. CDR3 sequence (DNA): TGTGCCACCAGCAGAGCCGGACAGGGCCGAGAGACCCAGTACTTC. Drawing the rest from reference TRBV15 and TRBJ2-5, the complete variable domain is DAMVIQNPRYQVTQFGKPVTLSCSQTLNHNVMYWYQQKSSQAPKLLFHYYDKDFNNEADTPDNFQSRRPNTSFCFLDIRSPGLGDTAMYLCATSRAGQGRETQYFGPGTRLLVL.

The chain has TRBV6-6 and TRBJ1-5; no clear D. CDR3 length: 15 amino acids. Trimming removed 4 bases from V and 7 bases from J, with 17 bases in between. Germline-derived CDR1 and CDR2 are MNHNY and SVGAGI (reference sequence). The CDR3, as DNA: TGTGCCAGCAGTTCCACCGGCCCCGGCGGACAGCCCCAGCATTTT. Its protein product is CASSSTGPGGQPQHF.

The CDR3 is CASSPGGNRETQYF. Here the CDR3 DNA reads TGCGCCAGCAGCCCTGGGGGGAATCGAGAGACCCAGTACTTC. This chain links TRBV5-1 with TRBJ2-5; D might be TRBD2 (6 bases). From germline, CDR1 is SGHRS and CDR2 YFSETQ. Trimming left V 4 bases short and J 4 bases short, with 14 bases between. This CDR3 comprises 14 residues.

The V and J genes are TRBV4-2 and TRBJ2-7; 9 bases line up with TRBD1. V shed 4 bases, J shed 3 bases, and the junction held 7 bases outside the gene matches. The germline gives CDR1 LGHNA, CDR2 YNFKEQ. The CDR3 is made up of 15 amino acids. For the CDR3, the DNA is TGTGCCAGCAGCCCCTCCCGACAGGGGGGCTACGAGCAGTACTTC. Translating gives CASSPSRQGGYEQYF.

This clone appeared once. This rearrangement joins TRBV18 to TRBJ2-7; maybe TRBD1 (6 bases). Per the germline V gene, CDR1 is KGHSH and CDR2 is LQKENI. The V end was cut by 8 bases, the J end by 0 bases, with 17 bases between. The CDR3 is 15 amino acids. The CDR3 nucleotides are TGTGCCAGCCTAGCCGAGAGGGGGAGCTCCTACGAGCAGTACTTC. Residues: CASLAERGSSYEQYF.

The chain couples TRBV5-6 to TRBJ1-3; TRBD1 matches at 8 bases. The length of the CDR3 is 16 residues. After removal of 3 bases from V and 0 bases from J, the junction contained 5 bases not matched to a gene. Germline V gives CDR1 SGHDT, CDR2 YYEEEE. The CDR3 sequence is CASSWGQAPSGNTIYF. For the CDR3, the DNA is TGTGCCAGCAGCTGGGGACAGGCTCCCTCTGGAAACACCATATATTTT. The full variable domain, with the rest looked up from reference TRBV5-6 and TRBJ1-3, is DAGVTQSPTHLIKTRGQQVTLRCSPKSGHDTVSWYQQALGQGPQFIFQYYEEEERQRGNFPDRFSGHQFPNYSSELNVNALLLGDSALYLCASSWGQAPSGNTIYFGEGSWLTVV.

This clone has a handful of counts. The junction does not match germline at one end; this may be a read error. The chain has TRBV7-7 and TRBJ2-5; D is perhaps TRBD2 (5 bases). The CDR3 has 15 residues. Germline V gene data show CDR1 as SSHAT and CDR2 as FNYEAQ (reference sequence). The CDR3 loop is CASSRERGTWETQYF. The CDR3 coding sequence is TGTGCTAGCAGCCGTGAACGGGGAACCTGGGAGACCCAGTACTTC.

The chain uses TRBV4-1 and TRBJ2-2; D gene uncertain. The CDR3 contains 16 residues. Per the germline V gene, CDR1 is MGHRA and CDR2 is YSYEKL. V lost 1 base and J 3 bases, leaving 12 bases between the germline ends. The chain's CDR3 is CASSQAAASYTGELFF. The CDR3 DNA follows: TGCGCCAGCAGCCAAGCTGCCGCTTCCTACACCGGGGAGCTGTTTTTT.

Relative to its sample, this clone is medium-sized. This chain links TRBV18 with TRBJ2-4, with TRBD1 matching 10 bases. Per the germline V gene, CDR1 is KGHSH and CDR2 is LQKENI. This CDR3 has 20 residues. V shed 3 bases and J 1 base; nucleotides not matched to a gene: 15. CDR3: CASSPLAGQGESYAKNIQYF. The DNA for the CDR3 is TGTGCCAGCTCACCTCTCGCCGGACAGGGGGAATCGTACGCCAAAAACATTCAGTACTTC.

The chain employs TRBV6-4 and TRBJ2-1; 14 nucleotides match TRBD2. Losses at the gene ends were 5 bases for V and 10 bases for J; bases not matched to a gene: 7. This CDR3 has 15 amino acids. The germline V gene encodes CDR1 MRHNA and CDR2 SNTAGT. The CDR3 DNA follows: TGTGCCAGCAGTTCGGGACTAGCGGGAGCTGGGGAGCAGTTCTTC. Its protein product is CASSSGLAGAGEQFF.